One and the same sample provided the 6 T cell receptor beta chains below, sequenced in a study of identical twins. TCRdb fed the 5' RACE reads into MiXCR, producing one record per CDR3 protein. The sample comprises 350,000 to 600,000 distinct CDR3 sequences, 13% to 15% of which are singletons, and around 0.48% rests with the top ten. The same data also contributed to another study, on yellow fever vaccine responses in identical twins.

The sample comprised CD4+ T cells sorted from blood. The receptor set was obtained from a woman aged 18-29 years in good health.

The V and J genes are TRBV29-1 and TRBJ2-7; 10 bases align to TRBD1. With 6 bases clipped from V and 3 bases from J, the junction kept 5 bases outside the gene matches. There are 13 residues in the CDR3. The germline gives CDR1 SQVTM, CDR2 ANQGSEA. Here the CDR3 reads CSVPGQGFYEQYF. The CDR3 coding sequence is TGCAGCGTACCGGGACAGGGGTTCTACGAGCAGTACTTC.

A few counts support this clonotype. The CDR3 nucleotides read TGTGCCAGCAGCATCGGACAGGGGCGGGCCGTGGAGCTGTTTTTT. Residues: CASSIGQGRAVELFF. This chain connects TRBV9 to TRBJ2-2; 9 bases line up with TRBD1. The J segment lost 10 bases and the V segment lost 4 bases, leaving 11 bases of the junction unmatched. Germline loops: CDR1 SGDLS, CDR2 YYNGEE. The CDR3 runs 15 residues. Together with reference TRBV9 and TRBJ2-2, the CDR3 gives the full variable domain: DSGVTQTPKHLITATGQRVTLRCSPRSGDLSVYWYQQSLDQGLQFLIQYYNGEERAKGNILERFSAQQFPDLHSELNLSSLELGDSALYFCASSIGQGRAVELFFGEGSRLTVL.

This clonotype was seen only a few times. V usage is TRBV7-9 and J usage is TRBJ1-1; D might be TRBD1 (6 bases). With 4 bases removed from V and 1 base from J, the gap between germline ends came to 16 bases. This CDR3 has 16 residues. Germline CDR1 is SEHNR and CDR2 is FQNEAQ (reference sequence). The CDR3 DNA reads TGTGCCAGCAGCTGGCTCGAAACAGGGACGAACACTGAAGCTTTCTTT. Protein: CASSWLETGTNTEAFF.

The chain joins TRBV15 to TRBJ2-7; TRBD1 is a possible D gene (5 bases). Between the trimmed V and J ends, which lost 1 base and 6 bases, there was a span of 13 bases. The CDR3 is 14 amino acids. CDR1 and CDR2 (germline): LNHNV, YYDKDF (reference sequence). CDR3 sequence: CATSRGGAGFEQYF. Written as DNA, the CDR3 is TGTGCCACCAGCAGAGGAGGCGCAGGGTTCGAGCAGTACTTC.

This clonotype was observed a handful of times. The CDR3 nucleotides are TGTGCCAGCACCACCACCGGGGAGCTGTTTTTT. It encodes CASTTTGELFF. J is TRBJ2-2 and V is TRBV7-9, with no clear D. Germline V gene data show CDR1 as SEHNR and CDR2 as FQNEAQ (reference sequence). The CDR3 length is 11 residues. Trimming cost V 7 bases and J 4 bases, with 4 bases left between them.

This clonotype has more than one count but fewer than ten. The chain uses TRBV12-3 or TRBV12-4 and TRBJ2-5, with D perhaps TRBD1 or TRBD2 (5 bases each). The CDR3 has 14 residues. Trimming pared 5 bases from V and 4 bases from J, leaving 14 bases between. The CDR3 DNA reads TGTGCCAGCAGTGCCTCGGGACGCGTAGAGACCCAGTACTTC. Encoded protein: CASSASGRVETQYF.